These 20 T cell receptor beta chains were sequenced from one sample in a study of blood T cell repertoires in COVID-19. Repertoires were generated with immunoSEQ multiplex PCR, while TCRdb's copy carries only in-frame clones and drops some. The sample has fewer than 200,000 clones; approximately 81% are singletons. Sample: peripheral blood. The receptor set was obtained from a man aged 40-49 years with acute or convalescent COVID-19.

This clone was counted a few times. CDR3 DNA: TGCAGCGTCCCGCGGGGCAAGGGACAGGGGTATGGCTACACCTTC. It encodes CSVPRGKGQGYGYTF. This chain uses TRBV29-1 with TRBJ1-2, with 10 bases aligning to TRBD1. J was trimmed by 5 bases and V by 6 bases; bases with no gene match: 12. Looked up from germline, CDR1 is SQVTM and CDR2 is ANQGSEA. This CDR3 spans 15 amino acids.

In the case of this clone: At the DNA level, this CDR3 is encoded by other sequences in the same sample as well. The chain is built from TRBV30 and TRBJ1-5, with 7 bases identical to TRBD1. Germline CDR1 reads GTSNPN; CDR2 reads SVGIG (reference sequence). V was clipped by 1 base and J by 5 bases; unmatched bases: 2. This CDR3 region has 13 residues. CDR3 coding DNA: TGTGCCTGGAGTGGACAGGGAGATCAGCCCCAGCATTTT. This translates into CAWSGQGDQPQHF.

J is TRBJ1-6 and V is TRBV28, with TRBD1 matching 7 bases. The CDR3 has 13 residues. Germline V gene sequence: CDR1 MDHEN, CDR2 SYDVKM. Trimming took 7 bases from V and 5 from J; bases not matched to a gene: 2. CDR3 bases: TGTGCCAGCACCAGGGGGGATAATTCACCCCTCCACTTT. Protein product: CASTRGDNSPLHF. Variable domain in full (rest from reference TRBV28 and TRBJ1-6): DVKVTQSSRYLVKRTGEKVFLECVQDMDHENMFWYRQDPGLGLRLIYFSYDVKMKEKGDIPEGYSVSREKKERFSLILESASTNQTSMYLCASTRGDNSPLHFGNGTRLTVT.

The V and J genes are TRBV5-1 and TRBJ1-1; D remains unclear. V was trimmed by 0 bases and J by 2 bases, leaving 8 bases between them. The CDR3 is 14 amino acids. CDR1 is SGHRS and CDR2 is YFSETQ in the germline V gene. The CDR3 DNA follows: TGCGCCAGCAGCTTGGATCTGGCAAACACTGAAGCTTTCTTT. This gives the protein CASSLDLANTEAFF.

This clone occurred a few times. The genes are TRBV3-1 (or the pseudogene TRBV3-2) and TRBJ2-3, with 13 nucleotides matching TRBD2. This CDR3 is 17 amino acids long. V dropped 4 bases and J dropped 8; count of bases not matched to a gene: 12. Germline CDR1 and CDR2: LGHDT and YNNKEL (reference sequence). Here the CDR3 DNA reads TGTGCCAGCAGCCCCTCGACTAGCGGGGGGTCACAGGGTACGCAGTATTTT. It translates to CASSPSTSGGSQGTQYF.

CDR3 amino acids: CASSIGTGYYGYTF. In DNA, the CDR3 is TGTGCCAGTAGTATAGGGACAGGGTACTATGGCTACACCTTC. The J gene is TRBJ1-2, the V gene TRBV19; 8 bases fit TRBD1. The CDR3 spans 14 residues. CDR1 is LNHDA and CDR2 is SQIVND in the germline V gene (reference sequence). The V gene end was trimmed by 1 base and the J gene end by 3 bases; junction bases not matched to a gene: 1.

This clone occurred a few times. The chain is built from TRBV6-5 and TRBJ1-1; TRBD1 matches at 7 bases. The CDR3 is 15 residues long. Per the germline V gene, CDR1 is MNHEY and CDR2 is SVGAGI. V trimming: 4 bases; J trimming: 4 bases; junction bases outside the gene matches: 9. The CDR3 loop reads CASSSATGRRTEAFF. Written as DNA, the CDR3 is TGTGCCAGCAGTTCCGCGACAGGGCGGCGCACTGAAGCTTTCTTT.

The gene calls are TRBV6-5 and TRBJ2-7; D possibly corresponds to TRBD1 (6 bases). Germline CDR1 and CDR2: MNHEY and SVGAGI. V lost 8 bases and J lost 3, with 20 bases in between. CDR3 length: 15 residues. CDR3 nucleotide sequence: TGTGCCAGCCTTGATCGGGGACACGGGATCTACGAGCAGTACTTC. This sequence encodes CASLDRGHGIYEQYF.

This rearrangement joins TRBV6-2 or TRBV6-3 to TRBJ2-1; TRBD2 matches at 8 bases. The CDR3 runs to 19 residues. Germline CDR1 and CDR2: MNHEY and SVGEGT. Trimming removed 0 bases from V and 1 base from J; junction bases left unmatched: 11. The CDR3 loop reads CASSYSVRVSGGSYNEQFF. Here the CDR3 DNA reads TGTGCCAGCAGTTACTCAGTACGGGTCAGCGGGGGATCCTACAATGAGCAGTTCTTC.

The rearrangement links TRBV11-2 to TRBJ2-4; D not resolved. Germline V CDR1 and CDR2: SGHAT, FQNNGV. Trimming stripped 0 bases from V and 4 bases from J, with 4 bases between. The CDR3 contains 13 residues. CDR3 protein: CASSLDMKNIQYF. In nucleotides, the CDR3 is TGTGCCAGCAGCTTAGACATGAAAAACATTCAGTACTTC.

About this clone itself: Here the CDR3 omits its conserved ending phenylalanine or tryptophan, so a read error is the likely source. It is unclear where the CDR3 begins or ends on the DNA, so no DNA is shown, and the CDR3 is as TCRdb lists it. The J gene is TRBJ1-2, the V gene TRBV3-1 (or the pseudogene TRBV3-2). From its first to its last residue, the CDR3 has 8 amino acids. Germline V gene data show CDR1 as LGHDT and CDR2 as YNNKEL (reference sequence). The CDR3 sequence: CASSLRGG.

Notes on this clone: Additional DNA sequences in this sample encode the identical CDR3. The V call is TRBV6-2 or TRBV6-3, the J call TRBJ2-6, with TRBD1 matching over 9 bases. The trim removed 6 bases at V and 3 bases at J, leaving 6 bases unmatched. Germline V gene data show CDR1 as MNHEY and CDR2 as SVGEGT. The CDR3 totals 16 residues. The CDR3 is CASSDRGASGANVLTF. The DNA of the CDR3 is TGTGCCAGCAGCGACAGGGGGGCTAGTGGGGCCAACGTCCTGACTTTC.

The chain employs TRBV2 and TRBJ2-7, with 10 bases that match TRBD1. The germline gives CDR1 SNHLY, CDR2 FYNNEI. Trimming took 7 bases from V and 1 from J; bases not matched to a gene: 4. The CDR3 loop spans 14 amino acids. CDR3 in amino acids: CASIRTGGSYEQYF. DNA for the CDR3: TGTGCCAGCATTAGGACAGGGGGATCCTACGAGCAGTACTTC.

The rearrangement links TRBV4-2 to TRBJ2-1, with D hard to call. The germline CDR1 and CDR2 sequences are LGHNA and YNFKEQ. The CDR3 runs 16 residues. The V end lost 0 bases, the J end lost 0 bases, and 9 bases lay between the germline ends. Written as DNA, the CDR3 is TGTGCCAGCAGCCAAGAGCAAACCAGCTCCTACAATGAGCAGTTCTTC. Protein sequence: CASSQEQTSSYNEQFF.

The chain is built from TRBV6-5 and TRBJ2-7; TRBD1 matches 9 bases. The CDR3 extends over 14 amino acids. Germline CDR1 and CDR2: MNHEY and SVGAGI. Unmatched junction bases numbered 7, after V lost 4 bases and J lost 6 bases. The chain's CDR3 is CASSSRTGDREQYF. The CDR3, as DNA: TGTGCCAGCAGTTCCAGGACAGGGGACCGCGAGCAGTACTTC.

The chain has TRBV6-6 and TRBJ2-3, with TRBD2 identical over 8 bases. CDR1 and CDR2 from the germline V gene are MNHNY and SVGAGI (reference sequence). There are 17 residues in the CDR3. The junction had 13 bases not matched to a gene; V was cut back by 5 bases and J by 3 bases. The CDR3 is CASSPVVRGAGTDTQYF. CDR3 nucleotide sequence: TGTGCCAGCAGTCCGGTCGTGCGGGGGGCCGGTACAGATACGCAGTATTTT.

The V and J genes are TRBV5-1 and TRBJ2-5; possibly TRBD1 for D (5 bases). The germline CDR1 and CDR2 sequences are SGHRS and YFSETQ. Trimming pared 1 base from V and 4 bases from J, leaving 8 bases between. CDR3 size: 13 residues. This CDR3 is CASSLWQGETQYF. The CDR3 nucleotides are TGCGCCAGCAGCTTGTGGCAGGGAGAGACCCAGTACTTC.

This chain connects TRBV5-4 to TRBJ1-1; TRBD1 is a possible D gene (6 bases). The CDR3 contains 14 residues. V gave up 2 bases and J gave up 5 bases, with 13 bases separating them. Germline CDR1 and CDR2: SGHNT and YYREEE (reference sequence). The CDR3 DNA sequence: TGTGCCAGCAGCTTCGACAGGACGCCGACTGAAGCTTTCTTT. Its protein is CASSFDRTPTEAFF.

The V gene is TRBV4-2, the J gene TRBJ2-2, with 7 bases that match TRBD1. V dropped 2 bases and J dropped 0; count of bases not matched to a gene: 3. The CDR3 is 16 amino acids. Germline V CDR1 and CDR2: LGHNA, YNFKEQ. The CDR3 loop is CASSQKTGSNTGELFF. CDR3 sequence (DNA): TGTGCCAGCAGCCAAAAGACAGGGTCGAACACCGGGGAGCTGTTTTTT.

This clone was observed once. This chain uses TRBV5-1 with TRBJ1-1, with 7 nucleotides matching TRBD1. Trimming removed 2 bases from V and 4 bases from J; junction bases left unmatched: 5. CDR1 is SGHRS and CDR2 is YFSETQ in the germline V gene. CDR3 length: 14 amino acids. The DNA of the CDR3 is TGCGCCAGCAGCTTTTCGAACAGGGGCACTGAAGCTTTCTTT. Encoded protein: CASSFSNRGTEAFF.